This TCR beta chain came from a study of glioma-infiltrating T cells. Findings and caveats of the study: Only very few CDR3 sequences appeared in both tissue and blood. Gliomas, especially low-grade, showed above-expected tissue-blood divergence; non-neoplastic patients showed below.

Trimming removed 4 bases at V and 5 bases at J, with 10 bases between. The germline gives CDR1 SEHNR, CDR2 FQNEAQ (reference sequence). The CDR3 runs 13 residues. Concerning this clonotype: Its matching antigen is unknown.

Amplification of TCR alpha and beta CDR3 regions from RNA used iRepertoire nested multiplex PCR. Tissue mRNA or PBMC total RNA, 100-400 ng, went into one-step reverse transcription and amplification. TCRdb ran MiXCR on the multiplex PCR reads and lists one entry per CDR3 protein. The sample includes more than 85,000 distinct CDR3 sequences, 20% to 30% seen only once; the top ten take 35%. Sequences were obtained from glioma tissue, nonneoplastic brain tissue, or PBMCs (not recorded which). The J gene is TRBJ2-3, the V gene TRBV7-9; D gene uncertain. The sequence was obtained from a human donor with low-grade glioma or glioblastoma, undergoing nonglioma brain surgery, or in good health (not recorded which). This CDR3 is CASSSMIGDTQYF. The CDR3 DNA is TGTGCCAGCAGCTCGATGATCGGAGATACGCAGTATTTT. Complete variable domain (other parts from reference TRBV7-9 and TRBJ2-3): DTGVSQNPRHKITKRGQNVTFRCDPISEHNRLYWYRQTLGQGPEFLTYFQNEAQLEKSRLLSDRFSAERPKGSFSTLEIQRTEQGDSAMYLCASSSMIGDTQYFGPGTRLTVL.